This is a list of T cell receptor beta chains from one sample in a study of T cells in Graves' hyperthyroidism and ophthalmopathy. Via MiXCR, TCRdb re-called the multiplex PCR reads, giving one row per CDR3 protein. Altogether a few hundred thousand distinct CDR3 sequences are present, approximately 17% being singletons, with the ten largest covering around two fifths. The sample was blood. Receptor source: a man in his late teens or twenties with Graves' ophthalmopathy. The CDR3 runs from the conserved cysteine through the conserved F or W. The D gene is left open where the match is weak. Some rows have no size entry. The others give once, few or many, or a class for an expanded clone.

TRBJ2-5	TRBV6-2/TRBV6-3	NA	TRBD2	14	CASTRAGGQKTQYF	TGTGCCAGCACCCGGGCGGGGGGGCAGAAGACCCAGTACTTC
TRBJ2-2	TRBV2	many	TRBD1	14	CASSAQGAGGELFF	TGTGCCAGCAGTGCACAGGGGGCCGGTGGGGAGCTGTTTTTT
TRBJ1-1	TRBV9	few	NA	16	CASNPSGSGRGTEAFF	TGTGCCAGCAACCCCTCGGGGTCAGGGCGTGGCACTGAAGCTTTCTTT
TRBJ2-1	TRBV7-2	many	NA	13	CASSLGGHNEQFF	TGTGCCAGCAGCTTAGGCGGGCACAATGAGCAGTTCTTC
TRBJ2-7	TRBV14	few	NA	13	CASSHDPGYEQYF	TGTGCCAGCAGCCACGACCCAGGATACGAGCAGTACTTC
TRBJ2-2	TRBV7-2	many	NA	14	CASRSAGGTGELFF	TGTGCCAGCAGGTCCGCAGGCGGGACCGGGGAGCTGTTTTTT
TRBJ2-2	TRBV6-1	NA	TRBD2	16	CASSPHGGANTGELFF	TGTGCCAGTTCCCCCCACGGGGGGGCGAACACCGGGGAGCTGTTTTTT
TRBJ2-3	TRBV24-1	many	NA	16	CATSDLGATSTDTQYF	TGTGCCACCAGTGATTTAGGGGCCACTAGCACAGATACGCAGTATTTT
TRBJ2-7	TRBV5-1	NA	TRBD1	14	CASSYRDSGYEQYF	TGCGCCAGCAGCTACCGGGACAGTGGGTACGAGCAGTACTTC
TRBJ2-1	TRBV7-9	NA	TRBD2	19	CASIPRAGKLAGVYNEQFF	TGTGCCAGCATCCCCCGGGCAGGGAAACTAGCGGGAGTCTACAATGAGCAGTTCTTC
TRBJ1-2	TRBV5-1	many	TRBD1	13	CASSTDRYGGYTF	TGCGCCAGCAGCACGGACAGGTACGGCGGCTACACCTTC
TRBJ1-6	TRBV19	few	NA	16	CASSHPDTRYNSPLHF	TGTGCCAGTAGCCACCCGGACACACGTTATAATTCACCCCTCCACTTT
TRBJ2-3	TRBV27	many	NA	16	CASRPWAATSTDTQYF	TGTGCCAGCAGGCCCTGGGCAGCAACTAGCACAGATACGCAGTATTTT
TRBJ1-1	TRBV12-3/TRBV12-4	many	TRBD1	13	CASRKTGYTEAFF	TGTGCCAGCAGAAAGACAGGGTATACTGAAGCTTTCTTT
TRBJ2-3	TRBV11-3	many	NA	14	CASSLGGSTDTQYF	TGTGCCAGCAGTTTGGGGGGCAGCACAGATACGCAGTATTTT
TRBJ1-5	TRBV19	few	NA	15	CATCPKDRANQPQHF	TGTGCCACCTGCCCTAAAGACAGAGCCAATCAGCCCCAGCATTTT
TRBJ1-5	TRBV20-1	NA	NA	15	CSAQWGLYSNQPQHF	TGCAGTGCCCAATGGGGGTTATATAGCAATCAGCCCCAGCATTTT
TRBJ2-3	TRBV7-2	few	NA	12	CASSSDRFTQYF	TGTGCCAGCAGCTCGGACCGCTTTACGCAGTATTTT
TRBJ1-6	TRBV6-5	few	NA	15	CASSYRGQINSPLHF	TGTGCCAGCAGTTATCGGGGTCAGATCAATTCACCCCTCCACTTT
TRBJ1-1	TRBV15	many	TRBD1	16	CATSRDRLSRDSEAFF	TGTGCCACCAGCAGAGATCGGCTAAGCCGGGACAGTGAAGCTTTCTTT
TRBJ2-3	TRBV3-1	many	NA	16	CASSQGTPAYKDTQYF	TGTGCCAGCAGCCAGGGGACTCCAGCGTATAAAGATACGCAGTATTTT
TRBJ1-5	TRBV4-1	NA	NA	15	CASSLSGIGHQPQHF	TGCGCCAGCAGCCTCTCGGGTATAGGGCATCAGCCCCAGCATTTT
TRBJ1-2	TRBV4-1	few	NA	13	CASSQGESNGYTF	TGCGCCAGCAGCCAAGGGGAGAGTAATGGCTACACCTTC
TRBJ2-1	TRBV10-1	few	TRBD1	16	CASSDSDRALYNEQFF	TGCGCCAGCAGTGATTCGGACAGGGCTCTCTACAATGAGCAGTTCTTC
TRBJ1-2	TRBV6-1	few	NA	15	CASTEGEGLNYGYTF	TGTGCCAGCACCGAGGGTGAGGGACTGAACTATGGCTACACCTTC
TRBJ1-1	TRBV10-3	NA	TRBD1	15	CAISPGTGLNTEAFF	TGTGCCATCAGTCCCGGGACAGGATTGAACACTGAAGCTTTCTTT
TRBJ1-4	TRBV12-3/TRBV12-4	many	NA	14	CASSFGGTNEKLFF	TGTGCCAGCAGCTTCGGGGGGACGAATGAAAAACTGTTTTTT
TRBJ1-2	TRBV27	NA	NA	14	CASSFVRGTGGYTF	TGTGCCAGCAGTTTCGTCCGAGGTACCGGTGGCTACACCTTC
TRBJ2-7	TRBV19	NA	TRBD1	13	CASRSGTGHEQYF	TGTGCCAGTAGGTCCGGGACAGGACACGAGCAGTACTTC
TRBJ2-7	TRBV20-1	many	NA	14	CSAPKTETFYEQYF	TGCAGTGCTCCAAAGACTGAAACCTTCTACGAGCAGTACTTC
TRBJ1-5	TRBV19	few	TRBD1	15	CASSIRRQGDQPQHF	TGTGCCAGTAGTATAAGACGGCAGGGGGATCAGCCCCAGCATTTT
TRBJ2-3	TRBV3-1	many	TRBD1	14	CASSPRTGTDTQYF	TGTGCCAGCAGCCCCAGGACAGGGACAGATACGCAGTATTTT
TRBJ2-2	TRBV6-2/TRBV6-3	NA	NA	18	CASSYSPFGLKTTGELFF	TGTGCCAGCAGTTACTCGCCCTTCGGACTCAAAACCACCGGGGAGCTGTTTTTT
TRBJ2-7	TRBV12-3/TRBV12-4	many	TRBD1	14	CASRMGQNNYEQYF	TGTGCCAGCAGAATGGGACAGAATAACTACGAGCAGTACTTC